This TCR beta chain was identified in a study of shared clonotypes between healthy human individuals. Notes on the study in general: Naive subsets generally exceeded memory subsets in estimated richness. Approximately 5.1% was the fraction of naive CD4 clonotypes found shared across a few donors.

Sorted-subset replicate PCRs used 150 to 200 ng DNA, approximately 33,000 T cell genomes. Data came from immunoSEQ multiplex PCR; TCRdb stores just in-frame clones and leaves some out. The data hold about 2 million clones, with about 95% observed a single time. Germline assignment: CDR1 MDHEN and CDR2 SYDVKM. The CDR3 runs 16 residues. The V segment lost 8 bases and the J segment 0 bases; nucleotides outside the gene matches: 11. The naive CD8 population came from CD45RO-negative cells selected for CCR7, without terminally differentiated effector memory CD45RA+ cells. Donors were healthy HIV-negative adults without recent acute infections or vaccinations. This clone was recorded only once. Antigen unknown.

This chain uses TRBV28 with TRBJ2-3; 7 nucleotides agree with TRBD2. The sequence came from a man younger than 30 in good health. Sequenced material: naive CD8+ T cells sorted from blood. CDR3 sequence: CASGSGLTASTDTQYF. CDR3 DNA: TGTGCCAGCGGTTCGGGACTAACAGCTAGCACAGATACGCAGTATTTT.